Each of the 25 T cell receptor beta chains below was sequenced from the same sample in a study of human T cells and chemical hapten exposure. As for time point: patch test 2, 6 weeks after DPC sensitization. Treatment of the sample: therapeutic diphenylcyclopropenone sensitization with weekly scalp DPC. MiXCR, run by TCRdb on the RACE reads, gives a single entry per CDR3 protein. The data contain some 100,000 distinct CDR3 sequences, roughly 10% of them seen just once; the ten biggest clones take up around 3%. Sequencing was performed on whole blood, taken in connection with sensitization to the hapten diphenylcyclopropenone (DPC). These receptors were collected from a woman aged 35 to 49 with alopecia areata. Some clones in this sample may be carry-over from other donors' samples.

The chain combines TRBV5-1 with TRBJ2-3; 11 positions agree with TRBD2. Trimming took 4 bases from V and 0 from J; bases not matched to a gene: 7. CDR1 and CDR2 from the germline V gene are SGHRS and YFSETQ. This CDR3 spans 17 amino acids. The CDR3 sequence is CASSEGGLAASTDTQYF. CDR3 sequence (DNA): TGCGCCAGCAGCGAAGGGGGACTAGCGGCTAGCACAGATACGCAGTATTTT.

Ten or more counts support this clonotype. The CDR3 spells CASSDFYGYTF. CDR3 in DNA: TGTGCCAGCTCGGACTTTTATGGCTACACCTTC. The rearrangement links TRBV7-2 to TRBJ1-2; no reliable D call. This CDR3 region has 11 residues. V shed 8 bases and J shed 5 bases, with 9 bases lying between them. The germline CDR1 and CDR2 sequences are SGHTA and FQGNSA.

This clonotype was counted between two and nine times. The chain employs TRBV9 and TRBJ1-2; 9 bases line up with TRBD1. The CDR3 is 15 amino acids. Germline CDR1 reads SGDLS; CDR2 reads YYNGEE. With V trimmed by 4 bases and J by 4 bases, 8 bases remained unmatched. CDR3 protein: CASSSPGDRVYGYTF. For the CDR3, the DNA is TGTGCCAGCAGCTCACCGGGGGACAGGGTCTATGGCTACACCTTC. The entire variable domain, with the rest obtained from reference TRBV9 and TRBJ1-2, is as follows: DSGVTQTPKHLITATGQRVTLRCSPRSGDLSVYWYQQSLDQGLQFLIQYYNGEERAKGNILERFSAQQFPDLHSELNLSSLELGDSALYFCASSSPGDRVYGYTFGSGTRLTVV.

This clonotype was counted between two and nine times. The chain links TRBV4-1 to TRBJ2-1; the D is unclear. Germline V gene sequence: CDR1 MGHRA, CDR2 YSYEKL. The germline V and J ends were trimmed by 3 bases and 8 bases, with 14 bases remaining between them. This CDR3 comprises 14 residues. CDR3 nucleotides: TGCGCCAGCAGCCAGGGCCCCACCTTGGATGAGCAGTTCTTC. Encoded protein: CASSQGPTLDEQFF.

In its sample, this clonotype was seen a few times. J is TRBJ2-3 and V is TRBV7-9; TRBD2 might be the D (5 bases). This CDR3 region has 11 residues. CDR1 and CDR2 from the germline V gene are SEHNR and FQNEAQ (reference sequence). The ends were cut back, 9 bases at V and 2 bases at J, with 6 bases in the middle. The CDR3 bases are TGTGCCAGGGAGGACACAGATACGCAGTATTTT. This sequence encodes CAREDTDTQYF.

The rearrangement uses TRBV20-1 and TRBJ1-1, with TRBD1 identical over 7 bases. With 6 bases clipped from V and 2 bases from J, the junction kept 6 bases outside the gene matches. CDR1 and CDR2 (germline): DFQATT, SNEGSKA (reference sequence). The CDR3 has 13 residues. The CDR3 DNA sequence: TGCAGTGCAGGTGGGACAGCAAACACTGAAGCTTTCTTT. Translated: CSAGGTANTEAFF.

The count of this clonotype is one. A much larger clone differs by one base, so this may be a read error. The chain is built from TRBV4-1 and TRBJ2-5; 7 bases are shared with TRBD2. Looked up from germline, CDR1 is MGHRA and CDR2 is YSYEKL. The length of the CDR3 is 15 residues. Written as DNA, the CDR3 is TGCGCCAGCAGCCAAGCGCCTAGCGGACCCGAGACCCGGTACTTC. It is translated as CASSQAPSGPETRYF.

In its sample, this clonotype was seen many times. DNA for the CDR3: TGTGCCAGCAACGACAGGGGCGGGTACAATGAGCAGTTCTTC. Residues: CASNDRGGYNEQFF. The J gene is TRBJ2-1, the V gene TRBV9, with 8 bases fitting TRBD1. Germline V lookup: CDR1 SGDLS, CDR2 YYNGEE. The CDR3 contains 14 residues. V shed 6 bases and J 4 bases; nucleotides not matched to a gene: 6.

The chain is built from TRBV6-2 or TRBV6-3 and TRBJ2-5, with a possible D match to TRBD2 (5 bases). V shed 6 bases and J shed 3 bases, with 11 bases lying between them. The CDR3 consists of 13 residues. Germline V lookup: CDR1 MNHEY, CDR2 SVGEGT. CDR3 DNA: TGTGCCAGCAGAGCCCCCGGGAAAGAGACCCAGTACTTC. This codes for CASRAPGKETQYF.

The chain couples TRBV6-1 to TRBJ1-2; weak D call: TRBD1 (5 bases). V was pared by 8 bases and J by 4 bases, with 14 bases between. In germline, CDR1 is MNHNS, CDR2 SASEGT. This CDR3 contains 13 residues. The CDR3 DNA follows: TGTGCCAGCCTACGGGAGAGGGGCTATGGCTACACCTTC. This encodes CASLRERGYGYTF.

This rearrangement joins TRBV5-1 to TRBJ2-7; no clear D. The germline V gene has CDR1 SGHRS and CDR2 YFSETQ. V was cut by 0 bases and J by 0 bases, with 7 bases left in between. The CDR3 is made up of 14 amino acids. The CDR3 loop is CASSLVRSSYEQYF. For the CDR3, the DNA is TGCGCCAGCAGCTTGGTCCGGAGCTCCTACGAGCAGTACTTC.

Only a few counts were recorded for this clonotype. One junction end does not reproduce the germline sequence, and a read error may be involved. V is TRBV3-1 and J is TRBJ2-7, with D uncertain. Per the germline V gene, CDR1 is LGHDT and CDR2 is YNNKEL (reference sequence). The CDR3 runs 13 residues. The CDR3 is CASSQLWKGPLVF. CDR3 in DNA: TGTGCCAGCAGCCAACTATGGAAAGGGCCTTTAGTTTTC.

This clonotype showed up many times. The CDR3 protein is CASSLTGVTTDTQYF. The DNA of the CDR3 is TGTGCCAGCAGTTTAACGGGGGTCACGACAGATACGCAGTATTTT. The chain recombines TRBV28 with TRBJ2-3; D might be TRBD2 (6 bases). Germline values: CDR1 MDHEN, CDR2 SYDVKM. The CDR3 is made up of 15 amino acids. V dropped 2 bases and J dropped 3 bases, with 12 bases sitting between them.

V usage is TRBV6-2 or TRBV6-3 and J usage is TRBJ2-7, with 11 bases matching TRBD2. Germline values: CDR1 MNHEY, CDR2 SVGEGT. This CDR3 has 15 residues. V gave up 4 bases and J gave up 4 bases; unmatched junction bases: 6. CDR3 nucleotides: TGTGCCAGCAGTTTACTACTAGCGGGGGCTTACGAGCAGTACTTC. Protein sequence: CASSLLLAGAYEQYF.

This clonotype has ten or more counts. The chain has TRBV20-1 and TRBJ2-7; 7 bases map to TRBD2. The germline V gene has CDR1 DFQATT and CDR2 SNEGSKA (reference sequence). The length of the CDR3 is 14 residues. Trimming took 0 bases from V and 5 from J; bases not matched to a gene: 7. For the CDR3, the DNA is TGCAGTGCTAGAGATCCCGGGGGGTCCGACGAGCAGTACTTC. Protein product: CSARDPGGSDEQYF.

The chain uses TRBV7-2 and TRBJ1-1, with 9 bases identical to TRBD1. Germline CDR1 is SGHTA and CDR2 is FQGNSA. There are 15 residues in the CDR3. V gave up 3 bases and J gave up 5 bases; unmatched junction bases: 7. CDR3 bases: TGTGCCAGCAGCTTCCGGGGACAGGGTAGGACTGAAGCTTTCTTT. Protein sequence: CASSFRGQGRTEAFF.

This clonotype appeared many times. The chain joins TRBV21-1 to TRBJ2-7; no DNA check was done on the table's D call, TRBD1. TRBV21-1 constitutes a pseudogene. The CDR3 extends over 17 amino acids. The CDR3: CASSSGGGGRASYEQYF. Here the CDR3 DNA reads TGTGCCAGCAGCAGCGGAGGAGGAGGCAGGGCATCCTACGAGCAGTACTTC.

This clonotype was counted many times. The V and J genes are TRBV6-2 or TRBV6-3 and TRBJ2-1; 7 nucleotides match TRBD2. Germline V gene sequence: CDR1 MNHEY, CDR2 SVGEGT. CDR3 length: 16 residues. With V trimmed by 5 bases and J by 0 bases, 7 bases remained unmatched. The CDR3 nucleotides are TGTGCCAGCAGTCAATTAGCGGGCTACTCCTACAATGAGCAGTTCTTC. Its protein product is CASSQLAGYSYNEQFF.

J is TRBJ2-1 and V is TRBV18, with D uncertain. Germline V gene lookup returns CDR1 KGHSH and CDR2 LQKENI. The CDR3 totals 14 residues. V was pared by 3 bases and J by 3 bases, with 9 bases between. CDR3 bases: TGTGCCAGCTCACCGTCGGCGGACTACAATGAGCAGTTCTTC. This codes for CASSPSADYNEQFF.

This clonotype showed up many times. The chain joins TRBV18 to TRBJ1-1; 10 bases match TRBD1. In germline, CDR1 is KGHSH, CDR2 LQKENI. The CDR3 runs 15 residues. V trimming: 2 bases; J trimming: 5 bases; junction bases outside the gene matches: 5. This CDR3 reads CASSPMTGGLTEAFF. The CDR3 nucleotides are TGTGCCAGCTCACCAATGACAGGGGGCTTAACTGAAGCTTTCTTT.

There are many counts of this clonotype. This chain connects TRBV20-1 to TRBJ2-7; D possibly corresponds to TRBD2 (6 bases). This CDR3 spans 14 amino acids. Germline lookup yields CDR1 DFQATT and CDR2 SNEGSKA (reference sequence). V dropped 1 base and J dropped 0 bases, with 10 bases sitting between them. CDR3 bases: TGCAGTGCTAGAGTCGGGGGAAGCTCCTACGAGCAGTACTTC. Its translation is CSARVGGSSYEQYF.

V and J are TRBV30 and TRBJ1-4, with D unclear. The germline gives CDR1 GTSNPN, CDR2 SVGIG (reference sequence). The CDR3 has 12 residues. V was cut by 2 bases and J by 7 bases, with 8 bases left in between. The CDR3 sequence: CAWSMNTEKLFF. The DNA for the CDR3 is TGTGCCTGGAGTATGAATACTGAAAAACTGTTTTTT.

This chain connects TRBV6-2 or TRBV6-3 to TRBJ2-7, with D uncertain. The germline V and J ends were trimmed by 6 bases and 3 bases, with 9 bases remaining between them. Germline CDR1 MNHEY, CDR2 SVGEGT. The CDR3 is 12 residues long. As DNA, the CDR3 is TGTGCCAGCAGCCCCGTGGGCTACGAGCAGTACTTC. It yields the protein CASSPVGYEQYF.

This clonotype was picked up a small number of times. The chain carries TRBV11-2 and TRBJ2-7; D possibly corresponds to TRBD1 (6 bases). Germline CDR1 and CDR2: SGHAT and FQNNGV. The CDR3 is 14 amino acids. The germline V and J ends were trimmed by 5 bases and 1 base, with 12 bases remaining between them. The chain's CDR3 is CASSLEGQSYEQYF. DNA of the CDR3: TGTGCCAGCAGCCTGGAAGGACAGTCCTACGAGCAGTACTTC.

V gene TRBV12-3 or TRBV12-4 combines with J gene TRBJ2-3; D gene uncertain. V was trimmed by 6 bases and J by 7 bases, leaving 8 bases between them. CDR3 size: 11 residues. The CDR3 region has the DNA TGTGCCAGCAGCAGGATGTATACGCAGTATTTT. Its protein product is CASSRMYTQYF.